This TCR beta chain was retrieved from a study of T cell changes during pregnancy in multiple sclerosis. Using immunoSEQ multiplex PCR, the repertoire was profiled, and TCRdb retains in-frame clones only, with some absent. The repertoire holds 75,000 to 95,000 clones, with around 94% as singletons. The CDR3 runs 18 residues. Per germline, CDR1 MDHEN and CDR2 SYDVKM. Trimming cost V 3 bases and J 5 bases, with 25 bases left between them. The rearrangement links TRBV28 to TRBJ2-5; a possible D gene is TRBD2 (9 bases). Sequencing was performed on CD4+ T cells from peripheral blood mononuclear cells, taken after pregnancy. This receptor was taken from a female donor with multiple sclerosis, enrolled in a pregnancy study. The CDR3 DNA reads TGTGCCAGCAGTTTGGCGAGGACAGGGAAAAGCGGGAGGGAGACCCAGTACTTC. This translates into CASSLARTGKSGRETQYF.